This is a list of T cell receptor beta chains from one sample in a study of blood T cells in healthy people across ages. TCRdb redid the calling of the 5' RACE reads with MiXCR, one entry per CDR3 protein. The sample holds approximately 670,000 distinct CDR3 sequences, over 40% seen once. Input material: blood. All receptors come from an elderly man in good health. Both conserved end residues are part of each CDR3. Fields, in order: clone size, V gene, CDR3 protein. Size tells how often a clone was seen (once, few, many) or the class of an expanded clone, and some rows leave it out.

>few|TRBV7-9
CASSLEVNEQYF
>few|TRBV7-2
CASSLAAGANEQFF
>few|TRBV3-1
CASSQGGQGVDEQYF
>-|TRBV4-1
CASSQPPATSGDNEQFF
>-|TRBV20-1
CSAPPVSLAGVSNEQYF
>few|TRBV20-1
CSARGAAGVPSYEQYF
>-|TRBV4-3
CASSQAGLAGGSSTDTQYF
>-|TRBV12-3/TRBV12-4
CASRPLSGFTDTQYF
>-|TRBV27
CASSRTAGTSGNEQFF
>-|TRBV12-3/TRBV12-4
CASSPRAPSRLPLHF
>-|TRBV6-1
CASSRIWNEQYF
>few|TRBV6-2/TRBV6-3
CASSYSGRIYEQYF
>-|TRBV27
CASSLHRTSVRNEQFF
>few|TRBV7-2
CASSAGTGGRQPQHF
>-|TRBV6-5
CASSYSGRLAKNIQYF
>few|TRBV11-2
CASSLVAGGPSRLGQETQYF
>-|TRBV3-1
CASSQDKPNTQYF
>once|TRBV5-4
CASSLAGQGSGNEKLFF
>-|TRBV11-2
CASSLDHGIPRHEQYF
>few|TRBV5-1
CASSTGGAVGELFF
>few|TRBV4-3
CASSQTSNEQFF
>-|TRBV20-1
CSAIRLAATYNEQFF
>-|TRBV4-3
CASSQDPRNGYYGYTF
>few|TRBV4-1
CASSQEGQTAGGEKLFF
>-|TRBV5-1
CASSLAGGNYSPLHF
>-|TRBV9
CASSALLAGEQFF